This T cell receptor beta chain was documented in a study of blood T cells in healthy people across ages. The donors, aged roughly 6 to 95, were healthy Caucasians from Russia. Every sample gave at least 5.5 micrograms of total RNA when it was extracted. PCR was performed a second time for roughly 7 to 12 cycles using a sample-barcoded 5' primer and a J-beta primer mix. A tag from a template-switch adaptor with 12 random nucleotides marked each cDNA molecule. Individual samples furnished no less than 2.5 million CDR3-containing paired-end reads apiece. TCRdb re-called the 5' RACE reads with MiXCR, one entry per CDR3 protein. Of roughly 730,000 distinct CDR3 sequences listed, around three fifths were seen once; the top ten hold under 30%. The sample was blood. The TCR sequence derives from a man between 40 and 49 years old in good health.

CDR3 in DNA: TGTGCCAGCAGTTTAGGTGGGGCGTCACACTACGAGCAGTACTTC. As protein: CASSLGGASHYEQYF. V gene TRBV28 combines with J gene TRBJ2-7, with a tentative D call TRBD1 (5 bases). The CDR3 totals 15 residues. Germline values: CDR1 MDHEN, CDR2 SYDVKM. V dropped 2 bases and J dropped 3 bases, with 14 bases sitting between them.